This is a list of T cell receptor beta chains from one sample in a study of human T cells and chemical hapten exposure. MiXCR, applied by TCRdb to the RACE reads, yields one record per CDR3 protein. Of 150,000 to 200,000 distinct CDR3 sequences detected, around a quarter appear once; the ten largest clones hold under 2.5%. Sequencing used whole blood, obtained in connection with sensitization to the hapten diphenylcyclopropenone (DPC). These receptor sequences come from a woman between 40 and 50 years old with alopecia areata. Some clones in this sample may be carry-over from other donors' samples. Both conserved end residues are part of each CDR3. The order of the fields is CDR3 protein, V gene, clone size. Clone size is stated in some rows and not others, as once, few, many or a class when expanded.

CASSTGTGREQYF,TRBV28,few
CASSLYGTSGYNEQFF,TRBV27,few
CASSLLDGSYGYTF,TRBV12-3/TRBV12-4,many
CSVDALALNTEAFF,TRBV29-1,many
CASTRTASPYEQYF,TRBV6-5,few
CSVVSGTETQYF,TRBV29-1,-
CASRLQGPPYEQYF,TRBV7-9,-
CATSRAPGGPVGGTQYF,TRBV15,few
CSATRGTGLSDTQYF,TRBV20-1,few
CSARDVVAGANEQYF,TRBV20-1,few
CAIRDGRWGYTF,TRBV10-3,few
CASSLFKSETQYF,TRBV7-2,-
CASSYGTLSTDTQYF,TRBV6-2/TRBV6-3,-
CASSQDVYMNTEAFF,TRBV3-1,few
CASSYSSGAHEQYF,TRBV6-5,few
CASSMESGGRGYTF,TRBV19,few
CSVRVLGPDTQYF,TRBV29-1,few
CSVAGGAGQPQHF,TRBV29-1,-
CASSLDSPTGELFF,TRBV5-5,-
CASSLSLAKNIQYF,TRBV12-3/TRBV12-4,-
CASSSRGSSGEQYF,TRBV3-1,-
CSARIPGQLAYEQYF,TRBV20-1,-
CASSLGLGEQYF,TRBV2,many